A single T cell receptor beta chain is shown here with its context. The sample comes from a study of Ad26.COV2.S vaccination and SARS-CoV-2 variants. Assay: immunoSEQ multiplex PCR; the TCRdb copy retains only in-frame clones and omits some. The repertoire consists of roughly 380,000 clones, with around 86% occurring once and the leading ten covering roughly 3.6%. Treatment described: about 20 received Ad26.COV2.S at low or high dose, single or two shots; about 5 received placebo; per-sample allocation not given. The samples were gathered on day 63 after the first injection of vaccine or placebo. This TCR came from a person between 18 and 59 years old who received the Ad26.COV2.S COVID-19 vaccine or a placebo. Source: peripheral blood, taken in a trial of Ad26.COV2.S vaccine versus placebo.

CDR3 in amino acids: CASSLEGGPLTEAFF. In DNA, the CDR3 is TGTGCCAGCAGCTTAGAAGGGGGGCCGCTTACTGAAGCTTTCTTT. The chain carries TRBV7-3 and TRBJ1-1; D possibly corresponds to TRBD1 (6 bases). Trimming shortened V by 2 bases and J by 5 bases, and 15 bases separated the two germline ends. This CDR3 is 15 amino acids long. Germline V CDR1 and CDR2: SGHTA, FQGTGA.